These 22 T cell receptor beta chains came from one sample sequenced in a study of glioma-infiltrating T cells. The iRepertoire nested amplicon-rescue multiplex PCR amplified TCR alpha and beta CDR3s from RNA. MiXCR, applied by TCRdb to the multiplex PCR reads, yields one record per CDR3 protein. Here the sample spans 44,000 or so distinct CDR3 sequences, approximately 20% being singletons. Sequenced sample: glioma tissue, nonneoplastic brain tissue, or PBMCs (not recorded which). These receptor sequences come from a human donor with low-grade glioma or glioblastoma, undergoing nonglioma brain surgery, or in good health (not recorded which).

V and J are TRBV7-9 and TRBJ1-1, with D perhaps TRBD1 (5 bases). The germline gives CDR1 SEHNR, CDR2 FQNEAQ (reference sequence). This CDR3 is 13 amino acids long. V was trimmed by 5 bases and J by 10 bases, leaving 17 bases between them. In DNA form, the CDR3 reads TGTGCCAGCAGCGTGGGACCGGGGGGGGGAGCTTTCTTT. As protein: CASSVGPGGGAFF. The whole variable domain, remainder taken from reference TRBV7-9 and TRBJ1-1, is DTGVSQNPRHKITKRGQNVTFRCDPISEHNRLYWYRQTLGQGPEFLTYFQNEAQLEKSRLLSDRFSAERPKGSFSTLEIQRTEQGDSAMYLCASSVGPGGGAFFGQGTRLTVV.

This clonotype was recorded many times. The chain is built from TRBV6-1 and TRBJ2-7, with D hard to call. CDR3 length: 13 residues. The germline gives CDR1 MNHNS, CDR2 SASEGT. Between the trimmed V and J ends, which lost 0 bases and 2 bases, there was a span of 5 bases. The CDR3 bases are TGTGCCAGCAGTGAAGCCCCCGCCTACGAGCAGTACGTC. Amino acids: CASSEAPAYEQYV.

The chain employs TRBV6-1 and TRBJ2-1; D possibly corresponds to TRBD2 (5 bases). V was cut by 1 base and J by 10 bases, with 14 bases left in between. This CDR3 has 14 residues. Germline values: CDR1 MNHNS, CDR2 SASEGT. Here the CDR3 DNA reads TGTGCCAGCAGTGAAGTCTGGTATCCGGGAGAGCAGTTCTTC. This encodes CASSEVWYPGEQFF.

This clonotype appeared many times. The chain couples TRBV6-2 or TRBV6-3 to TRBJ2-1, with 15 positions matching TRBD2. V trimming: 2 bases; J trimming: 7 bases; junction bases outside the gene matches: 9. Germline CDR1 MNHEY, CDR2 SVGEGT. CDR3 size: 18 residues. The CDR3 sequence: CASSYILGLAGGENEQFF. CDR3 in DNA: TGTGCCAGCAGTTACATTCTGGGACTAGCGGGAGGTGAAAATGAGCAGTTCTTC.

This clonotype is judged large. This chain connects TRBV27 to TRBJ2-5; 9 positions agree with TRBD2. The J call is doubtful: the DNA matches TRBJ2-3 better. In germline, CDR1 is MNHEY, CDR2 SMNVEV (reference sequence). The length of the CDR3 is 17 residues. CDR3 bases: TGTGCCAGCAGTCAACCGGGACTAGCCACCCTCACAGATACGCAGTATTTT. Translated, it gives CASSQPGLATLTDTQYF.

This chain connects TRBV12-3 or TRBV12-4 to TRBJ1-2, with 7 bases identical to TRBD1. This CDR3 contains 16 residues. V lost 1 base to trimming and J lost 2 bases; unmatched junction nucleotides: 7. The CDR3 DNA reads as TGTGCCAGCAGTTTAGACCCGGGACAGCCAAACTATGGCTACACCTTC. This sequence encodes CASSLDPGQPNYGYTF.

In its sample, this clonotype was seen many times. The chain joins TRBV4-1 to TRBJ1-1; D remains unclear. Trimming removed 2 bases at V and 0 bases at J, with 10 bases between. The CDR3 runs 15 residues. Germline V lookup: CDR1 MGHRA, CDR2 YSYEKL. In DNA, the CDR3 is TGCGCCAGCAGCCAACCGGCCAACTTGAACACTGAAGCTTTCTTT. The encoded protein is CASSQPANLNTEAFF.

This clonotype was counted a single time. Because the CDR3 is missing its conserved closing phenylalanine or tryptophan, this is likely a read error. The rearrangement links TRBV6-1 to TRBJ2-1; TRBD1 matches 7 bases. Per germline, CDR1 MNHNS and CDR2 SASEGT. V lost 6 bases and J lost 5; bases outside the gene matches: 7. The CDR3 length is 14 residues. CDR3 region: CASRSTGQHNEQFL. CDR3 sequence (DNA): TGTGCCAGCAGATCGACAGGGCAGCACAATGAGCAGTTCCTC.

This rearrangement joins TRBV4-1 to TRBJ2-3; 9 nucleotides match TRBD2. There are 18 residues in the CDR3. V was pared by 1 base and J by 0 bases, with 8 bases of the junction left unmatched. Germline loops: CDR1 MGHRA, CDR2 YSYEKL. As DNA, the CDR3 is TGCGCCAGCAGCCAAGTTGGCGGGGGGGGAATTAGCACAGATACGCAGTATTTT. Amino acids: CASSQVGGGGISTDTQYF.

This clonotype was detected ten times or more. The chain recombines TRBV7-2 with TRBJ1-1; a possible D gene is TRBD1 (5 bases). Germline CDR1 reads SGHTA; CDR2 reads FQGNSA. The CDR3 is 14 amino acids. Trimming cost V 5 bases and J 1 base, with 11 bases left between them. This CDR3 is CASSPGPANTEAFF. CDR3 coding DNA: TGTGCCAGCAGCCCGGGACCGGCGAACACTGAAGCTTTCTTT.

This clonotype has ten or more counts. The chain links TRBV19 to TRBJ1-5; possibly TRBD1 for D (5 bases). Germline lookup yields CDR1 LNHDA and CDR2 SQIVND (reference sequence). The CDR3 is made up of 14 amino acids. The V gene lost 6 bases and the J gene lost 2 bases, with 11 bases spanning the gap. The CDR3 coding sequence is TGTGCCAGTAGCCAGGGTTGGGGCAATCAGCCCCAGCATTTT. Translated, it gives CASSQGWGNQPQHF.

The sample holds many counts of this clonotype. CDR3 bases: TGCAGTGCTAGAGATAATAGGATTCTCTACGAGCAGTACTTC. Amino acids: CSARDNRILYEQYF. This chain connects TRBV20-1 to TRBJ2-7; no firm D call. Trimming cost V 0 bases and J 3 bases, with 12 bases left between them. The germline gives CDR1 DFQATT, CDR2 SNEGSKA (reference sequence). The CDR3 loop spans 14 amino acids.

This clonotype was seen ten or more times. The CDR3 coding sequence is TGCAGTGCTCTCGATAGCTATTCGGGAGAGACCCAGTACTTC. Translated, it gives CSALDSYSGETQYF. J is TRBJ2-5 and V is TRBV20-1; D is uncertain. Germline V gives CDR1 DFQATT, CDR2 SNEGSKA (reference sequence). V was pared by 5 bases and J by 4 bases, with 17 bases between. This CDR3 is built from 14 residues.

To note about this clonotype: Just one base apart from a much larger clone, this may be a read error. The chain uses TRBV19 and TRBJ1-5, with D maybe TRBD1 (5 bases). Germline V gives CDR1 LNHDA, CDR2 SQIVND (reference sequence). This CDR3 has 13 residues. V dropped 8 bases and J dropped 6 bases, with 14 bases sitting between them. CDR3 residues: CASYCQGGQPQHF. The CDR3 nucleotides read TGTGCCAGTTATTGCCAGGGCGGTCAGCCCCAGCATTTT.

This chain connects TRBV28 to TRBJ2-5; D gene ambiguous. V lost 4 bases, J lost 3 bases, and 9 bases lay in between. CDR3 size: 13 residues. The germline V gene has CDR1 MDHEN and CDR2 SYDVKM. CDR3 sequence (DNA): TGTGCCAGCAGTTCTCACACGGAAGAGACCCAGTACTTC. Amino acid sequence: CASSSHTEETQYF. Supplemented by reference TRBV28 and TRBJ2-5, the full variable domain reads DVKVTQSSRYLVKRTGEKVFLECVQDMDHENMFWYRQDPGLGLRLIYFSYDVKMKEKGDIPEGYSVSREKKERFSLILESASTNQTSMYLCASSSHTEETQYFGPGTRLLVL.

At least ten counts were recorded for this clonotype. This sequence joins TRBV2 and TRBJ1-1; D possibly corresponds to TRBD1 (5 bases). Deletions cut 6 bases from V and 1 base from J, with 12 bases between. The CDR3 consists of 14 residues. Germline lookup yields CDR1 SNHLY and CDR2 FYNNEI. The CDR3 DNA reads as TGTGCCAGCAGCGCTGTGACAGAGAACACTGAAGCTTTCTTT. Protein sequence: CASSAVTENTEAFF.

This clonotype was seen at least ten times. CDR3 sequence reads: CATKREADTEAFF. The CDR3 DNA reads as TGTGCCACCAAGAGGGAGGCGGACACTGAAGCTTTCTTT. This chain uses TRBV6-1 with TRBJ1-1; D unclear. CDR1 and CDR2 (germline): MNHNS, SASEGT. Trimming took 10 bases from V and 3 from J, leaving 15 bases between them. The CDR3 loop spans 13 amino acids.

In its sample, this clonotype was seen many times. The DNA for the CDR3 is TGTGCCAGTAGTATGACTCCCGACTATGGCTACACCTTC. Its protein is CASSMTPDYGYTF. The chain joins TRBV19 to TRBJ1-2; no firm D call. Germline CDR1 is LNHDA and CDR2 is SQIVND (reference sequence). This CDR3 is built from 13 residues. Trimming removed 3 bases from V and 3 bases from J, with 8 bases in between.

This clonotype was seen ten or more times. This rearrangement joins TRBV4-1 to TRBJ2-5; 13 bases are a match to TRBD2. CDR1 and CDR2 (germline): MGHRA, YSYEKL. The CDR3 has 16 amino acids. The J segment lost 0 bases and the V segment lost 4 bases, leaving 2 bases of the junction unmatched. Written as DNA, the CDR3 is TGCGCCAGCAGCCCGACTAGCGGGGGGTACCAAGAGACCCAGTACTTC. Its protein is CASSPTSGGYQETQYF.

At least ten counts were recorded for this clonotype. The V gene is TRBV7-2, the J gene TRBJ2-3; no clear D gene. Germline CDR1 reads SGHTA; CDR2 reads FQGNSA. Trimming removed 5 bases at V and 5 bases at J, with 11 bases between. The length of the CDR3 is 13 residues. CDR3 region: CASSPPHQDTQYF. The CDR3 region has the DNA TGTGCCAGCAGCCCACCCCATCAAGATACGCAGTATTTT. The full variable domain, with the rest looked up from reference TRBV7-2 and TRBJ2-3, is GAGVSQSPSNKVTEKGKDVELRCDPISGHTALYWYRQSLGQGLEFLIYFQGNSAPDKSGLPSDRFSAERTGGSVSTLTIQRTQQEDSAVYLCASSPPHQDTQYFGPGTRLTVL.

Regarding this clonotype: This may be a read error, as it is one base from a much larger clone. The gene calls are TRBV14 and TRBJ2-5; TRBD2 might be the D (5 bases). The germline gives CDR1 SGHDN, CDR2 FVKESK. This CDR3 contains 16 residues. This CDR3 reads CATSQAERHSLGTQYF. CDR3 DNA: TGTGCCACCAGCCAAGCGGAACGTCATTCGCTTGGGACCCAGTACTTC.

This clonotype is medium-sized within its sample. The chain joins TRBV28 to TRBJ1-5, with TRBD1 matching over 8 bases. Germline CDR1 MDHEN, CDR2 SYDVKM. The CDR3 runs to 14 residues. V dropped 11 bases and J dropped 0; count of bases not matched to a gene: 6. CDR3 in DNA: TGTGCCGGACAGGGCGTCTATAGCAATCAGCCCCAGCATTTT. Encoded protein: CAGQGVYSNQPQHF.